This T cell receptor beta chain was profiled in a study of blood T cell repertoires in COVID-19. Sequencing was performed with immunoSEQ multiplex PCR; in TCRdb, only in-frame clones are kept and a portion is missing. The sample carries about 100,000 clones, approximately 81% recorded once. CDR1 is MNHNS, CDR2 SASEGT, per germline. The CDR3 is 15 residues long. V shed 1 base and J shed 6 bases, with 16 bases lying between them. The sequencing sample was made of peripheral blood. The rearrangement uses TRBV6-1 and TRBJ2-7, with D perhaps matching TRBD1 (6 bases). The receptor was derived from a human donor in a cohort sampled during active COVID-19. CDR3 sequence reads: CASSEGWIGGREQYF. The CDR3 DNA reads TGTGCCAGCAGTGAAGGGTGGATAGGGGGTCGCGAGCAGTACTTC.